This T cell receptor (beta chain) emerged from a study of human T cells and chemical hapten exposure. Time point in this sample: patch test 2, 6 weeks after DPC sensitization. Specified treatment: therapeutic diphenylcyclopropenone sensitization with weekly scalp DPC. This clonotype appeared many times. Library preparation tagged each individual cDNA molecule with a unique molecular identifier. TCRdb processed the RACE reads anew with MiXCR; each CDR3 protein has one entry. The sample contains over 70,000 distinct CDR3 sequences, 11% of which appear only once. Looked up from germline, CDR1 is SGHAT and CDR2 is FQNNGV. V was pared by 4 bases and J by 6 bases, with 13 bases between. The CDR3 is 14 residues long.

This specimen was whole blood, taken in connection with sensitization to the hapten diphenylcyclopropenone (DPC). V gene TRBV11-2 combines with J gene TRBJ2-1; weak D call: TRBD2 (6 bases). This sequence was found in a young man with alopecia areata. Some clones in this sample may be carry-over from other donors' samples. The CDR3 is CASSWGVSSNEQFF. In DNA, the CDR3 is TGTGCCAGCAGCTGGGGGGTCTCAAGCAATGAGCAGTTCTTC.